What follows are 30 T cell receptor beta chains derived from one specimen sequenced in a study of OX40 agonist ivuxolimab in advanced cancers. Assay: immunoSEQ multiplex PCR; the TCRdb copy retains only in-frame clones and omits some. The sample carries 65,000 to 85,000 clones, 92% recorded once. The sequencing here drew on CD4+ or CD8+ T cells sorted from blood, taken in a trial of the OX40 agonist ivuxolimab. Receptors were obtained from an adult with an advanced solid tumor such as melanoma, head and neck, liver or kidney cancer.

The chain joins TRBV11-2 to TRBJ2-7, with 9 bases matching TRBD1. V dropped 3 bases and J dropped 0; count of bases not matched to a gene: 9. Looked up from germline, CDR1 is SGHAT and CDR2 is FQNNGV. The CDR3 spans 17 residues. The CDR3 is CASSFGTGFDSSYEQYF. CDR3 in DNA: TGTGCCAGCAGCTTCGGGACAGGGTTTGATAGCTCCTACGAGCAGTACTTC.

The chain has TRBV30 and TRBJ2-1, with TRBD1 matching over 12 bases. From germline, CDR1 is GTSNPN and CDR2 SVGIG (reference sequence). This CDR3 has 15 residues. V shed 2 bases, J shed 8 bases, and the junction held 7 bases outside the gene matches. Here the CDR3 DNA reads TGTGCCTGGAGTACCGGGACAGGGGGCGAGGATGAGCAGTTCTTC. Protein: CAWSTGTGGEDEQFF.

This chain links TRBV13 with TRBJ2-7; no clear D. There are 14 residues in the CDR3. In germline, CDR1 is PRHDT, CDR2 FYEKMQ (reference sequence). V was shortened by 5 bases and J by 3 bases, with 14 bases between the two germline ends. The CDR3 nucleotides are TGTGCCAGCAGCCAACGCGGACGGGTCTACGAGCAGTACTTC. The encoded protein is CASSQRGRVYEQYF. Full variable domain (rest looked up from reference TRBV13 and TRBJ2-7): AAGVIQSPRHLIKEKRETATLKCYPIPRHDTVYWYQQGPGQDPQFLISFYEKMQSDKGSIPDRFSAQQFSDYHSELNMSSLELGDSALYFCASSQRGRVYEQYFGPGTRLTVT.

The J gene is TRBJ1-1, the V gene TRBV30; D gene uncertain. From germline, CDR1 is GTSNPN and CDR2 SVGIG (reference sequence). V gave up 0 bases and J gave up 0 bases, with 11 bases separating them. This CDR3 is 15 amino acids long. As DNA, the CDR3 is TGTGCCTGGAGTGTACTGGTCAGAGTGAACACTGAAGCTTTCTTT. Amino acid sequence: CAWSVLVRVNTEAFF.

This sequence joins TRBV7-9 and TRBJ2-7; no reliable D call. V was shortened by 4 bases and J by 3 bases, with 10 bases between the two germline ends. The length of the CDR3 is 13 residues. Germline values: CDR1 SEHNR, CDR2 FQNEAQ (reference sequence). The CDR3 region has the DNA TGTGCCAGCAGCTCCTCCGTGGGCTACGAGCAGTACTTC. It yields the protein CASSSSVGYEQYF. Full variable domain (outside the CDR3, taken from reference TRBV7-9 and TRBJ2-7): DTGVSQNPRHKITKRGQNVTFRCDPISEHNRLYWYRQTLGQGPEFLTYFQNEAQLEKSRLLSDRFSAERPKGSFSTLEIQRTEQGDSAMYLCASSSSVGYEQYFGPGTRLTVT.

Written as DNA, the CDR3 is TGTGCCAGCAGCCAGGGGACTAGCGGGGGCTTCGAGCAGTACTTC. It translates to CASSQGTSGGFEQYF. The rearrangement links TRBV7-6 to TRBJ2-7, with 14 bases lining up with TRBD2. V was pared by 5 bases and J by 6 bases, with 6 bases of the junction left unmatched. The length of the CDR3 is 15 residues. Germline lookup yields CDR1 SGHVS and CDR2 FNYEAQ.

The chain joins TRBV7-9 to TRBJ1-1; D remains ambiguous. The CDR3 covers 15 residues. V lost 1 base and J 1 base, leaving 10 bases between the germline ends. The germline CDR1 and CDR2 sequences are SEHNR and FQNEAQ (reference sequence). The CDR3 reads CASSLVGSGNTEAFF. The CDR3 coding sequence is TGTGCCAGCAGCTTAGTAGGTTCGGGGAACACTGAAGCTTTCTTT.

The V gene is TRBV27, the J gene TRBJ2-1; D is perhaps TRBD2 (7 bases). The length of the CDR3 is 14 residues. V lost 7 bases to trimming and J lost 8 bases, with 18 bases between them. The V gene's germline CDR1 is MNHEY and CDR2 SMNVEV (reference sequence). This CDR3 reads CASIEGGAADEQFF. The DNA of the CDR3 is TGTGCCAGCATCGAGGGGGGGGCGGCGGATGAGCAGTTCTTC.

V is TRBV5-4 and J is TRBJ2-2, with D maybe TRBD1 (6 bases). Germline lookup yields CDR1 SGHNT and CDR2 YYREEE (reference sequence). V was cut by 3 bases and J by 0 bases, with 12 bases left in between. The length of the CDR3 is 16 residues. CDR3 amino acids: CASSSLTGPNTGELFF. The CDR3 bases are TGTGCCAGCAGCTCTCTGACAGGACCGAACACCGGGGAGCTGTTTTTT.

The J gene is TRBJ2-1, the V gene TRBV2; 8 bases align to TRBD2. With V trimmed by 8 bases and J by 0 bases, 6 bases remained unmatched. The CDR3 extends over 15 amino acids. Germline assignment: CDR1 SNHLY and CDR2 FYNNEI. In DNA form, the CDR3 reads TGTGCCAGCCAGCGGGGGACAAGCTCCTACAATGAGCAGTTCTTC. Translated, it gives CASQRGTSSYNEQFF.

The chain joins TRBV11-2 to TRBJ2-7; 7 bases are a match to TRBD2. V shed 2 bases and J 5 bases; nucleotides not matched to a gene: 12. The germline V gene encodes CDR1 SGHAT and CDR2 FQNNGV. CDR3 length equals 16 residues. CDR3 sequence (DNA): TGTGCCAGCAGCTTATCGGGGGGACTGCCCGTCCACGAGCAGTACTTC. The encoded protein is CASSLSGGLPVHEQYF. The whole variable domain, filled in from reference TRBV11-2 and TRBJ2-7, reads EAGVAQSPRYKIIEKRQSVAFWCNPISGHATLYWYQQILGQGPKLLIQFQNNGVVDDSQLPKDRFSAERLKGVDSTLKIQPAKLEDSAVYLCASSLSGGLPVHEQYFGPGTRLTVT.

The chain combines TRBV4-3 with TRBJ2-7; 11 bases are shared with TRBD2. Germline CDR1 LGHNA, CDR2 YSLEER. V was clipped by 4 bases and J by 2 bases; unmatched bases: 7. The CDR3 loop spans 16 amino acids. The CDR3 DNA follows: TGCGCCAGCAGCCCGTCGACTAGCGGGGAAGCCTACGAGCAGTACTTC. This encodes CASSPSTSGEAYEQYF.

The CDR3 DNA is TGTGCCAGCAGCGACGGGACTAGCGGGGGCCACCGCACAGATACGCAGTATTTT. As protein: CASSDGTSGGHRTDTQYF. The chain recombines TRBV9 with TRBJ2-3, with TRBD2 matching over 14 bases. The J segment lost 1 base and the V segment lost 3 bases, leaving 7 bases of the junction unmatched. Germline CDR1 is SGDLS and CDR2 is YYNGEE. CDR3 length: 18 amino acids.

This chain links TRBV7-9 with TRBJ2-1; D gene ambiguous. This CDR3 region has 11 residues. Germline CDR1 is SEHNR and CDR2 is FQNEAQ (reference sequence). V dropped 6 bases and J dropped 9 bases, with 9 bases sitting between them. The CDR3 here is CASRRRAEQFF. The CDR3 DNA is TGTGCCAGCAGAAGGCGTGCTGAGCAGTTCTTC.

V usage is TRBV7-8 and J usage is TRBJ2-3; 8 bases are shared with TRBD2. CDR1 SGHVS and CDR2 FQNEAQ come from the germline V gene. The CDR3 extends over 20 amino acids. Trimming at V came to 8 bases and at J to 0 bases, leaving 22 bases not matched to a gene. The CDR3 spells CASQLPRGGTKPASTDTQYF. DNA for the CDR3: TGTGCCAGCCAGCTTCCCCGGGGGGGGACGAAGCCCGCTAGCACAGATACGCAGTATTTT.

This clone showed up just once. Here the CDR3 DNA reads TGTGCCAGCAACCCGGGAAGTAACTATGGCTACACCTTC. This encodes CASNPGSNYGYTF. The chain has TRBV13 and TRBJ1-2; the D is unclear. The CDR3 consists of 13 residues. Trimming removed 7 bases at V and 1 base at J, with 10 bases between. The germline V gene encodes CDR1 PRHDT and CDR2 FYEKMQ (reference sequence).

This clone was seen a single time. CDR3 sequence: CASSLFWSGGADGTDTQYF. The CDR3 DNA follows: TGTGCCAGCAGCTTGTTTTGGAGCGGGGGGGCCGATGGCACAGATACGCAGTATTTT. The genes are TRBV5-6 and TRBJ2-3; 10 bases map to TRBD2. Germline V lookup: CDR1 SGHDT, CDR2 YYEEEE. V dropped 1 base and J dropped 1; count of bases not matched to a gene: 12. CDR3 length: 19 amino acids.

The chain links TRBV25-1 to TRBJ2-2; no firm D call. Looked up from germline, CDR1 is MGHDK and CDR2 is SYGVNS. V was pared by 8 bases and J by 7 bases, with 8 bases between. The CDR3 totals 11 residues. Here the CDR3 DNA reads TGTGCCAGCGGCCCTTACGGGGAGCTGTTTTTT. Protein: CASGPYGELFF.

The chain carries TRBV9 and TRBJ2-1; 11 positions agree with TRBD2. The CDR3 sequence is 14 residues long. Per the germline V gene, CDR1 is SGDLS and CDR2 is YYNGEE. V shed 3 bases and J 8 bases; nucleotides not matched to a gene: 4. This chain's CDR3 is CASSASGGPYEQFF. CDR3 bases: TGTGCCAGCAGCGCTAGCGGGGGGCCCTATGAGCAGTTCTTC.

The chain has TRBV19 and TRBJ1-2; maybe TRBD1 (6 bases). This CDR3 contains 15 residues. Germline V gene data show CDR1 as LNHDA and CDR2 as SQIVND (reference sequence). The V and J ends lost 1 base and 8 bases respectively, with 17 bases between them. This chain's CDR3 is CASSIATSTGAGYTF. For the CDR3, the DNA is TGTGCCAGTAGTATAGCCACCTCGACAGGTGCCGGCTACACCTTC.

The chain uses TRBV5-6 and TRBJ2-4; 10 positions agree with TRBD1. The CDR3 consists of 17 residues. Germline V CDR1 and CDR2: SGHDT, YYEEEE. V lost 3 bases and J lost 2; bases outside the gene matches: 8. DNA for the CDR3: TGTGCCAGCAGCTATGGACAGGGGGAGGGAACCAAAAACATTCAGTACTTC. This sequence encodes CASSYGQGEGTKNIQYF.

The V and J genes are TRBV27 and TRBJ2-1; 12 nucleotides line up with TRBD2. V was pared by 4 bases and J by 8 bases, with 12 bases of the junction left unmatched. The CDR3 is 17 residues long. Per the germline V gene, CDR1 is MNHEY and CDR2 is SMNVEV (reference sequence). CDR3 protein: CASSYLLLAGGSDEQFF. The CDR3 DNA is TGTGCCAGCAGTTACCTCCTTCTAGCGGGGGGGAGCGATGAGCAGTTCTTC.

This chain joins TRBV6-5 and TRBJ1-1; D is unresolved. This CDR3 region has 16 residues. Germline V CDR1 and CDR2: MNHEY, SVGAGI. V gave up 0 bases and J gave up 0 bases, with 11 bases separating them. CDR3 coding DNA: TGTGCCAGCAGTTACTCGGTGGGAGAGGTGAACACTGAAGCTTTCTTT. Residues: CASSYSVGEVNTEAFF.

This clone was recorded once. The chain joins TRBV4-3 to TRBJ1-4; D gene ambiguous. V lost 5 bases and J 8 bases, leaving 21 bases between the germline ends. The germline CDR1 and CDR2 sequences are LGHNA and YSLEER. The CDR3 contains 16 residues. The CDR3 region has the DNA TGCGCCAGCAGCTCTCACTTAGGCATCGGCGGGGAAAAACTGTTTTTT. Encoded protein: CASSSHLGIGGEKLFF.

The chain is built from TRBV29-1 and TRBJ2-3; 7 nucleotides line up with TRBD2. Germline trimming cut 1 base from V and 4 bases from J; bases unmatched to any gene: 11. The CDR3 extends over 16 amino acids. Germline CDR1 reads SQVTM; CDR2 reads ANQGSEA. DNA of the CDR3: TGCAGCGTTGAAGCCAGACTAGCCCAGGACCCAGATACGCAGTATTTT. Its translation is CSVEARLAQDPDTQYF.

The chain couples TRBV19 to TRBJ1-6; D perhaps matches TRBD1 (5 bases). The CDR3 length is 14 residues. Germline CDR1 reads LNHDA; CDR2 reads SQIVND (reference sequence). V gave up 5 bases and J gave up 5 bases, with 10 bases separating them. CDR3 sequence: CASSPGTHNSPLHF. The CDR3 nucleotides read TGTGCCAGTAGTCCCGGGACCCATAATTCACCCCTCCACTTT.

The chain uses TRBV25-1 and TRBJ1-2, with D possibly matching TRBD1 (6 bases). Trimming shortened V by 7 bases and J by 5 bases, and 14 bases separated the two germline ends. Per the germline V gene, CDR1 is MGHDK and CDR2 is SYGVNS. This CDR3 is built from 13 residues. The CDR3 loop reads CASNQGGGYGYTF. As DNA, the CDR3 is TGTGCCAGCAACCAAGGGGGGGGGTATGGCTACACCTTC.

This rearrangement joins TRBV11-3 to TRBJ2-2, with TRBD1 identical over 9 bases. Germline V gene data show CDR1 as SGHNT and CDR2 as YENEEA. The junction had 7 bases not matched to a gene; V was cut back by 5 bases and J by 6 bases. This CDR3 comprises 15 residues. The CDR3 bases are TGTGCCAGCAGCACGGGACAGGGTTTTCCCGGGGAGCTGTTTTTT. As protein: CASSTGQGFPGELFF.

This rearrangement joins TRBV27 to TRBJ1-5, with TRBD1 identical over 7 bases. The germline V gene has CDR1 MNHEY and CDR2 SMNVEV (reference sequence). This CDR3 contains 15 residues. V was pared by 2 bases and J by 6 bases, with 7 bases of the junction left unmatched. The CDR3 nucleotides read TGTGCCAGCAGTTTAGGAGGGGGCGCGGGTCAGCCCCAGCATTTT. Translation: CASSLGGGAGQPQHF.

The chain combines TRBV5-1 with TRBJ1-1, with 8 bases lining up with TRBD1. V dropped 0 bases and J dropped 4; count of bases not matched to a gene: 2. The CDR3 length is 14 residues. The V gene's germline CDR1 is SGHRS and CDR2 YFSETQ. CDR3 nucleotide sequence: TGCGCCAGCAGCTTGGGACAGGGGCCCACTGAAGCTTTCTTT. Its translation: CASSLGQGPTEAFF.